Listed below are T cell receptor beta chains from one sample, sequenced in a study of cytomegalovirus exposure and HLA in healthy donors. Repertoires were generated with immunoSEQ multiplex PCR, while TCRdb's copy carries only in-frame clones and drops some. Altogether about 130,000 clones are present, around 76% being singletons, with the ten largest covering around 1.9%. The specimen was PBMCs. These receptors were collected from a woman in her forties or fifties in good health and CMV-seronegative. CDR3s include the opening cysteine and the closing phenylalanine or tryptophan. A D gene is named only where the DNA matches it firmly. Clone size, where shown, is once, few, many, or a class for clones that have expanded.

D gene: NA
clone size: once
V gene: TRBV6-1
J gene: TRBJ2-1
CDR3 protein: CASSAPGLGSYNEQFF
CDR3 DNA: TGTGCCAGCAGTGCTCCGGGACTCGGGTCTTACAATGAGCAGTTCTTC

D gene: TRBD2
clone size: NA
V gene: TRBV28
J gene: TRBJ2-7
CDR3 protein: CASGSSGGKSYEQYF
CDR3 DNA: TGTGCCAGCGGCTCCTCCGGGGGGAAGTCCTACGAGCAGTACTTC

D gene: NA
clone size: few
V gene: TRBV6-5
J gene: TRBJ2-7
CDR3 protein: CASSSPGRTGRVEQYF
CDR3 DNA: TGTGCCAGCAGTTCCCCGGGGAGGACAGGGAGGGTCGAGCAGTACTTC

D gene: NA
clone size: NA
V gene: TRBV30
J gene: TRBJ2-5
CDR3 protein: CAWQSPQYF
CDR3 DNA: TGTGCCTGGCAGTCTCCCCAGTACTTC

D gene: NA
clone size: NA
V gene: TRBV18
J gene: TRBJ1-1
CDR3 protein: CASSRSMGAPAEAFF
CDR3 DNA: TGTGCCAGCTCACGGTCGATGGGGGCCCCGGCTGAAGCTTTCTTT

D gene: NA
clone size: NA
V gene: TRBV27
J gene: TRBJ1-1
CDR3 protein: CASSLTPAGTTEAFF
CDR3 DNA: TGTGCCAGCAGTTTGACTCCGGCCGGGACAACTGAAGCTTTCTTT

D gene: TRBD2
clone size: once
V gene: TRBV5-1
J gene: TRBJ2-1
CDR3 protein: CASSVRTSEQFF
CDR3 DNA: TGCGCCAGCAGCGTAAGGACTAGTGAGCAGTTCTTC

D gene: NA
clone size: NA
V gene: TRBV6-5
J gene: TRBJ1-2
CDR3 protein: CASSYSAVSNYGYTF
CDR3 DNA: TGTGCCAGCAGTTACTCGGCAGTATCTAACTATGGCTACACCTTC

D gene: NA
clone size: NA
V gene: TRBV30
J gene: TRBJ1-4
CDR3 protein: CAWSVRRDTNEKLFF
CDR3 DNA: TGTGCCTGGAGTGTACGGAGGGACACTAATGAAAAACTGTTTTTT

D gene: TRBD2
clone size: few
V gene: TRBV18
J gene: TRBJ2-7
CDR3 protein: CASSSSGSETYEQYF
CDR3 DNA: TGTGCCAGCTCTTCAAGCGGGAGCGAAACCTACGAGCAGTACTTC

D gene: NA
clone size: NA
V gene: TRBV7-9
J gene: TRBJ1-2
CDR3 protein: CASSLVGEGTLNYGYTF
CDR3 DNA: TGTGCCAGCAGCTTAGTAGGGGAGGGGACTTTAAACTATGGCTACACCTTC

D gene: NA
clone size: NA
V gene: TRBV21-1
J gene: TRBJ1-3
CDR3 protein: CASSNGHCGNTIYF
CDR3 DNA: TGTGCCAGCAGCAACGGACACTGTGGAAACACCATATATTTT

D gene: NA
clone size: NA
V gene: TRBV7-9
J gene: TRBJ1-1
CDR3 protein: CASSREMNTEAFF
CDR3 DNA: TGTGCCAGCAGCCGGGAAATGAACACTGAAGCTTTCTTT

D gene: TRBD2
clone size: NA
V gene: TRBV7-2
J gene: TRBJ2-1
CDR3 protein: CASSLPSGRDLRSYNEQFF
CDR3 DNA: TGTGCCAGCAGCTTACCTAGCGGGAGAGATTTACGGTCCTACAATGAGCAGTTCTTC

D gene: NA
clone size: NA
V gene: TRBV4-3
J gene: TRBJ2-6
CDR3 protein: CASSQDRAGIASGANVLTF
CDR3 DNA: TGCGCCAGCAGCCAGGACCGGGCAGGGATCGCCTCTGGGGCCAACGTCCTGACTTTC

D gene: NA
clone size: few
V gene: TRBV5-6
J gene: TRBJ2-2
CDR3 protein: CASSLDYGELFF
CDR3 DNA: TGTGCCAGCAGCTTGGATTACGGGGAGCTGTTTTTT

D gene: NA
clone size: few
V gene: TRBV7-9
J gene: TRBJ1-4
CDR3 protein: CASSRLTGSFNEKLFF
CDR3 DNA: TGTGCCAGCAGTCGTTTGACCGGGTCCTTTAATGAAAAACTGTTTTTT

D gene: NA
clone size: NA
V gene: TRBV29-1
J gene: TRBJ2-7
CDR3 protein: CSVVQGSYEQYF
CDR3 DNA: TGCAGCGTTGTGCAGGGGTCCTACGAGCAGTACTTC

D gene: TRBD1
clone size: NA
V gene: TRBV28
J gene: TRBJ1-5
CDR3 protein: CASSLPDRLPPQPQHF
CDR3 DNA: TGTGCCAGCAGTTTACCGGACAGGTTACCTCCCCAGCCCCAGCATTTT

D gene: TRBD2
clone size: NA
V gene: TRBV9
J gene: TRBJ2-1
CDR3 protein: CASSVDWDGVFAGDHNEQFF
CDR3 DNA: TGTGCCAGCAGCGTAGACTGGGACGGAGTTTTCGCGGGAGACCACAATGAGCAGTTCTTC

D gene: TRBD2
clone size: NA
V gene: TRBV27
J gene: TRBJ2-2
CDR3 protein: CASSWVAGGAGELFF
CDR3 DNA: TGTGCCAGCAGTTGGGTAGCGGGAGGCGCCGGGGAGCTGTTTTTT

D gene: TRBD2
clone size: NA
V gene: TRBV18
J gene: TRBJ2-1
CDR3 protein: CASSGGLAGSGDEQFF
CDR3 DNA: TGTGCCAGCTCAGGGGGACTAGCGGGATCCGGTGATGAGCAGTTCTTC

D gene: TRBD2
clone size: NA
V gene: TRBV6-6
J gene: TRBJ2-3
CDR3 protein: CASSRLAGGGDTQYF
CDR3 DNA: TGTGCCAGCAGTCGACTAGCGGGAGGCGGGGATACGCAGTATTTT

D gene: NA
clone size: few
V gene: TRBV5-1
J gene: TRBJ2-1
CDR3 protein: CAPTLGGLYLPEQFF
CDR3 DNA: TGCGCCCCTACTCTGGGGGGACTCTATCTACCTGAGCAGTTCTTC

D gene: NA
clone size: NA
V gene: TRBV5-6
J gene: TRBJ1-1
CDR3 protein: CASSLDWGRVDTEAFF
CDR3 DNA: TGTGCCAGCAGCTTGGATTGGGGGAGGGTGGACACTGAAGCTTTCTTT

D gene: TRBD1
clone size: few
V gene: TRBV5-1
J gene: TRBJ2-3
CDR3 protein: CASSPQGARGDTQYF
CDR3 DNA: TGCGCCAGCAGCCCGCAGGGGGCGCGAGGGGATACGCAGTATTTT

D gene: TRBD1
clone size: NA
V gene: TRBV7-9
J gene: TRBJ1-5
CDR3 protein: CASSLETGGGNQPQHF
CDR3 DNA: TGTGCCAGCAGCTTAGAAACAGGGGGCGGCAATCAGCCCCAGCATTTT

D gene: NA
clone size: NA
V gene: TRBV5-4
J gene: TRBJ2-7
CDR3 protein: CASSPSSSRAGYEQYF
CDR3 DNA: TGTGCCAGCAGTCCATCTTCTAGCAGAGCGGGTTACGAGCAGTACTTC

D gene: TRBD2
clone size: NA
V gene: TRBV18
J gene: TRBJ2-1
CDR3 protein: CASSLRVGRETYNEQFF
CDR3 DNA: TGTGCCAGCTCACTACGAGTAGGGCGGGAGACCTACAATGAGCAGTTCTTC

D gene: NA
clone size: NA
V gene: TRBV5-1
J gene: TRBJ1-2
CDR3 protein: CASRREGGTGGYTF
CDR3 DNA: TGCGCCAGCAGGAGGGAGGGCGGTACCGGCGGCTACACCTTC

D gene: NA
clone size: NA
V gene: TRBV19
J gene: TRBJ1-2
CDR3 protein: CASSPLAREANYGYTF
CDR3 DNA: TGTGCCAGTAGTCCCCTGGCGAGGGAAGCTAACTATGGCTACACCTTC

D gene: TRBD2
clone size: NA
V gene: TRBV5-4
J gene: TRBJ2-7
CDR3 protein: CAGSGTSGNYEQYF
CDR3 DNA: TGTGCCGGGTCCGGGACTAGCGGGAACTACGAGCAGTACTTC

D gene: TRBD2
clone size: NA
V gene: TRBV4-2
J gene: TRBJ2-7
CDR3 protein: CASSISGRAEQYF
CDR3 DNA: TGTGCCAGCAGCATCAGCGGGAGAGCCGAGCAGTACTTC

D gene: NA
clone size: NA
V gene: TRBV5-4
J gene: TRBJ1-2
CDR3 protein: CASSLDPGVNYGYTF
CDR3 DNA: TGTGCCAGCAGCTTGGATCCAGGGGTGAACTATGGCTACACCTTC

D gene: TRBD2
clone size: NA
V gene: TRBV7-3
J gene: TRBJ2-3
CDR3 protein: CASSPGLAGVDTQYF
CDR3 DNA: TGTGCCAGCAGCCCGGGACTAGCGGGAGTAGATACGCAGTATTTT

D gene: TRBD2
clone size: few
V gene: TRBV19
J gene: TRBJ2-5
CDR3 protein: CASSTGLAASETQYF
CDR3 DNA: TGTGCCAGTAGTACAGGACTAGCGGCATCAGAGACCCAGTACTTC

D gene: NA
clone size: NA
V gene: TRBV7-2
J gene: TRBJ1-2
CDR3 protein: CASSSGHENYGYTF
CDR3 DNA: TGTGCCAGCAGCTCGGGACACGAAAACTATGGCTACACCTTC

D gene: TRBD2
clone size: NA
V gene: TRBV6-6
J gene: TRBJ2-2
CDR3 protein: CASSWPSLAMGGELFF
CDR3 DNA: TGTGCCAGCAGTTGGCCCTCACTAGCGATGGGCGGGGAGCTGTTTTTT

D gene: TRBD1
clone size: NA
V gene: TRBV7-2
J gene: TRBJ2-5
CDR3 protein: CASSRTLDRGQETQYF
CDR3 DNA: TGTGCCAGCAGCCGCACCCTTGACAGGGGCCAAGAGACCCAGTACTTC